The rows below give T cell receptor beta chains drawn from one sample of a study of T cells in Graves' hyperthyroidism and ophthalmopathy. TCRdb re-derived calls from the multiplex PCR reads in MiXCR, one entry per CDR3 protein. The table has over 500,000 distinct CDR3 sequences, 14% seen once. The sample consisted of blood. Every receptor here comes from a woman in her thirties or forties with Graves' hyperthyroidism. Each CDR3 is given with its conserved first and last residue. The D gene is left open where the match is weak. Part of the rows lack a size; the others show once, few, many or a class for expanded clones.

J	D	size	V	DNA	CDR3
TRBJ2-5	TRBD2	many	TRBV6-2/TRBV6-3	TGTGCCAGCACGGGCGAGCGGGAGGCAGACAAAGAGACCCAGTACTTC	CASTGEREADKETQYF
TRBJ1-5	NA	NA	TRBV5-6	TGTGCCAGCAGCTTACGGGATTATCAGCCCCAGCATTTT	CASSLRDYQPQHF
TRBJ1-2	TRBD1	NA	TRBV6-1	TGTGCCAGCAGTGAGCCGGGACAGGGGGCGTTGGGCTACACCTTC	CASSEPGQGALGYTF
TRBJ2-1	NA	once	TRBV28	TGTGCCAGCAGTTTAGGGGCAGACATCTACAATGAGCAGTTCTTC	CASSLGADIYNEQFF
TRBJ2-1	NA	NA	TRBV13	TGTGCCAGCAGCTTAGTAGGAGTACTAGTAGGTCAATACAATGAGCAGTTCTTC	CASSLVGVLVGQYNEQFF
TRBJ2-7	NA	many	TRBV20-1	TGCAGTGCTAGAGATGTTGGCGGGAACTCCTACGAGCAGTACTTC	CSARDVGGNSYEQYF
TRBJ2-1	TRBD2	many	TRBV2	TGTGCCAGCAGTGGACTAGCGGGACCTCCGACCTACAATGAGCAGTTCTTC	CASSGLAGPPTYNEQFF
TRBJ2-3	TRBD2	many	TRBV2	TGTGCCAGCAGCCAACTAGCGGCTAGCACAGATACGCAGTATTTT	CASSQLAASTDTQYF
TRBJ1-1	NA	many	TRBV27	TGTGCCACCAGGACTGTGAACACTGAAGCTTTCTTT	CATRTVNTEAFF
TRBJ1-6	NA	NA	TRBV28	TGTGCCAGCAGTTTGGTAACAGATAATTCACCCCTCCACTTT	CASSLVTDNSPLHF
TRBJ2-7	NA	few	TRBV19	TGTGCCAGTAGTATATCTGGGACACTCATCTACGAGCAGTACTTC	CASSISGTLIYEQYF
TRBJ2-3	NA	many	TRBV7-9	TGTGCCAGCAGCTTGCTAGCTTCCCCAGATACGCAGTATTTT	CASSLLASPDTQYF
TRBJ1-2	TRBD1	NA	TRBV12-3/TRBV12-4	TGTGCCAGCAGTACCGGGACAGGGCTCGGCTACACCTTC	CASSTGTGLGYTF
TRBJ2-1	NA	many	TRBV20-1	TGCAGTGCTGGTTCGACCCTATACAATGAGCAGTTCTTC	CSAGSTLYNEQFF
TRBJ2-5	TRBD2	few	TRBV20-1	TGCAGTGCTGGTGGTCTTCTAGCGGGGGGTCAAGAGACCCAGTACTTC	CSAGGLLAGGQETQYF
TRBJ2-5	NA	few	TRBV6-1	TGTGCCAGCAGGTACTACAGGGAGGGAAAGACCCAGTACTTC	CASRYYREGKTQYF
TRBJ2-3	TRBD2	NA	TRBV27	TGTGCCAGCAGTCTCGGACTAGCGGGGGGGGCGGATACGCGGTATTTT	CASSLGLAGGADTRYF
TRBJ2-5	NA	many	TRBV20-1	TGCAGTGCTTGGACTTTAGCCGAGACCCAGTACTTC	CSAWTLAETQYF
TRBJ1-2	TRBD1	many	TRBV27	TGTGCCAGCAGTTTAACATTTGACAGGGCGAATGGCTACACCTTC	CASSLTFDRANGYTF
TRBJ2-1	TRBD2	NA	TRBV19	TGTGCCAGTAGTATAGATCCTCTAGCGGGAGGCATCAATGAGCAGTTCTTC	CASSIDPLAGGINEQFF
TRBJ1-5	NA	few	TRBV24-1	TGTGCCACCAGTGATCCCACAGGGACACAGCCCCAGCATTTT	CATSDPTGTQPQHF
TRBJ2-7	TRBD2	many	TRBV7-2	TGTGCCAGCAGCCCTCACCCCGCCGGGACTAGCGCCGAGCAGTACTTC	CASSPHPAGTSAEQYF
TRBJ2-2	NA	few	TRBV7-9	TGTGCCAGCAGCCACACTAGGGTGGGCACCGGGGAGCTGTTTTTT	CASSHTRVGTGELFF
TRBJ1-2	NA	many	TRBV2	TGTGCCAGCAGTGAATGGAAAGGTTTCGGAGGCTACACCTTC	CASSEWKGFGGYTF
TRBJ2-7	TRBD2	many	TRBV15	TGTGCCACCAGCTACGGGACTAGCGGGAGTTGGACCTACGAGCAGTACTTC	CATSYGTSGSWTYEQYF
TRBJ2-7	TRBD2	many	TRBV7-6	TGTGCCAGCAGCCAACTAGCGTCCTACGAGCAGTACTTC	CASSQLASYEQYF
TRBJ2-7	TRBD2	NA	TRBV29-1	TGCAGCGTTGAGTTGGGGGAGGGCTACGAGCAGTACTTC	CSVELGEGYEQYF
TRBJ2-1	TRBD2	NA	TRBV6-6	TGTGCCAGCAGTTACTTAGGCGGGAGGGATGTCGGGGGAGAGCAGTTCTTC	CASSYLGGRDVGGEQFF
TRBJ2-1	TRBD2	many	TRBV9	TGTGCCAGCAGCGTTACTAGCGGTAGCTCCTACAATGAGCAGTTCTTC	CASSVTSGSSYNEQFF
TRBJ2-1	TRBD2	NA	TRBV20-1	TGCAGTGCTAGAGCCCCAAACCGACTAGCGGGAGGACCTGGGGAGCAGTTCTTC	CSARAPNRLAGGPGEQFF
TRBJ1-6	TRBD1	NA	TRBV11-2	TGTGCCAGCAGCTTAGCCGGACAGGGGGTGAATTCACCCCTCCACTTT	CASSLAGQGVNSPLHF
TRBJ2-2	TRBD2	NA	TRBV5-1	TGCGCCAGCAGCTCCGATGGGGCGGGAGGATCCGGGGAGCTGTTTTTT	CASSSDGAGGSGELFF
TRBJ1-4	NA	few	TRBV30	TGTGCCTGGAGTCCGACAGTAAAAGGAAAACTGTTTTTT	CAWSPTVKGKLFF
TRBJ2-7	NA	many	TRBV28	TGTGCCAGCAGTTTTGGCACACCCTACGAGCAGTACTTC	CASSFGTPYEQYF